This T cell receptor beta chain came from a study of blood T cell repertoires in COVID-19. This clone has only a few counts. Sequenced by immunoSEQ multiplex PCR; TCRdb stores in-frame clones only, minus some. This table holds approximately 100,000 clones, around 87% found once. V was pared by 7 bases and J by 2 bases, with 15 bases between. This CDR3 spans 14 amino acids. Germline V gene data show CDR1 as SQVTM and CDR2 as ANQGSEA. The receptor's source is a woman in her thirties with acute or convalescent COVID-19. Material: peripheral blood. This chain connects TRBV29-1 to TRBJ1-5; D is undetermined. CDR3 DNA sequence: TGCAGCGCTGCTGACGGGTCTCGCAATCAGCCCCAGCATTTT. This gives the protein CSAADGSRNQPQHF.